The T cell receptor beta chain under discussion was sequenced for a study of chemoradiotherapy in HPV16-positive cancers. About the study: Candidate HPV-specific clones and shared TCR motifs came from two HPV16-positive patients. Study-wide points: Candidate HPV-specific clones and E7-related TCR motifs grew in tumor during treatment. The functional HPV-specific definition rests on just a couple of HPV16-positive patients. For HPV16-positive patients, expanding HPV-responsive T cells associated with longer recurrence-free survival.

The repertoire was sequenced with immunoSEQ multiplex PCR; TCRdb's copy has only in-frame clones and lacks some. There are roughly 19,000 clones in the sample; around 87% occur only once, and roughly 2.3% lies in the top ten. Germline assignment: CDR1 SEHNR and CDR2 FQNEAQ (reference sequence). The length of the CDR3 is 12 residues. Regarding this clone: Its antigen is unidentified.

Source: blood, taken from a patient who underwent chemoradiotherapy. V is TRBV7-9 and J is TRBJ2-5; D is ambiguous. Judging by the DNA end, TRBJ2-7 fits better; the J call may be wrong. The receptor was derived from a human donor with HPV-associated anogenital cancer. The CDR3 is CASGPKEYEQYF. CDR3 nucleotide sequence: TGTGCCAGTGGACCCAAAGAATACGAGCAGTACTTC.